This T cell receptor beta chain was observed in a study of CD8 T cells in ankylosing spondylitis (dated by TCRdb to 2016 to 2017). General notes on the study: T cell receptor beta repertoires were profiled in healthy donors and ankylosing spondylitis patients so that disease-linked TCR variants could be found. The full study cohort was made up of approximately 27 ankylosing spondylitis patients and roughly 98 healthy donors. Peripheral blood was sampled, and synovial fluid was also collected from ankylosing spondylitis patients.

Broader findings and caveats from the paper: Some of the motif variants had been reported before in the synovial fluid and blood of reactive arthritis patients, a finding that suggests common disease-initiation mechanisms. Significant enrichment of the disease-linked clones was reported in matched synovial fluid samples from ankylosing spondylitis patients. The disease-linked clones had a CD8+ phenotype and were found at relatively low frequencies in peripheral blood. A TCR beta motif of roughly 8 highly homologous amino acid variants appeared characteristic of blood from ankylosing spondylitis patients.

From the cysteine up to the phenylalanine, the CDR3 has a length of 14 residues. Solely the CDR3 DNA is kept, with 42 bases framed from the first base. Looking up the germline V gene yields CDR1 SGHTA and CDR2 FQGNSA. Trimming removed 8 bases from V and 0 bases from J, leaving 11 bases between the germline ends. Sequencer: Illumina HiSeq 2500. TCR beta libraries were prepared by quantitative 5'-RACE with molecular barcodes. Per the source publication's procedure: A new computational method based on a probabilistic model of VDJ rearrangement was used to identify disease-linked TCR variants. TCRdb itself trimmed the public reads at Q25 with fastp, ran MiXCR and retained productive beta chains. Entries are consolidated by CDR3 protein sequence, retaining the most common genes and DNA. The V and J calls shown here were made by TCRdb, not taken from the authors' results. The sample data list some 840,000 distinct CDR3 sequences, and approximately 10% of these were observed just once. The top ten clones comprise around 0.51% of the sample.

This clonotype was detected ten times or more. Its antigen is not yet known. No base qualities exist here, and no much larger clone lies one base off it. Recombination connected TRBV7-2 to TRBJ2-4, with TRBD2 tentatively as D gene (6 bases match). The receptor's source is a male donor with ankylosing spondylitis. The sequencing sample was made of blood, either unsorted or a sorted T cell fraction (not recorded which). The DNA sequence reads TGTGCCAGCTCCCCAGCGGGAGCCAAAAACATTCAGTACTTC. This is translated as CASSPAGAKNIQYF.